In this sample, the clone carrying this T cell receptor (beta chain) turned up once. The data belong to a study of blood T cell repertoires in COVID-19. Study-level background: Some COVID-19 samples were acute and others convalescent; all came from the United States, Italy and Spain. PBMCs, B-cell-depleted T cells, or T cells provided the cDNA or gDNA that made up the material.

Authors' analysis steps: Cell counts per sample came from amplifying reference gene primers. Some clones are missing from TCRdb's copy, which holds only in-frame ones; the method was immunoSEQ multiplex PCR. Clone size and V and J calls were adopted from that table, with D and trimming inferred from the DNA. The repertoire holds some 94,000 clones, with 85% to 90% as singletons. Between the trimmed V and J ends, which lost 1 base and 4 bases, there was a span of 9 bases. CDR3 length: 14 residues. The V gene's germline CDR1 is SGHTA and CDR2 FQGNSA. The chain links TRBV7-2 to TRBJ2-3; D may be TRBD2 (7 bases). The origin of this receptor is a human donor in a cohort sampled during active COVID-19. Sample: peripheral blood. CDR3 sequence (DNA): TGTGCCAGCAGCTTAGGGGGGGGGCCAGATACGCAGTATTTT. Its translation is CASSLGGGPDTQYF.